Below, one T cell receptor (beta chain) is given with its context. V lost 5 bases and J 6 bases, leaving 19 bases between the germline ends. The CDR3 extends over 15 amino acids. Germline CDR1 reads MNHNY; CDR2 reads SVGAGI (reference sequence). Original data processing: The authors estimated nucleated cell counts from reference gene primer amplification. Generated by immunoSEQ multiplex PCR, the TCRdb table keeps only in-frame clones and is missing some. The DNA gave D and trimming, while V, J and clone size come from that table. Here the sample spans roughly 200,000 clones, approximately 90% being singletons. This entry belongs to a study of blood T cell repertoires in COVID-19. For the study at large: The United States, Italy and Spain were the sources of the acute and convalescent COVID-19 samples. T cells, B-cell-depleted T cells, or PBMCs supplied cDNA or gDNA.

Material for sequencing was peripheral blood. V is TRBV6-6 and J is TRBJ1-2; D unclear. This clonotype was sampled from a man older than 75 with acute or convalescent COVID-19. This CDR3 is CASSTQAKREDGYTF. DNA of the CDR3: TGTGCCAGCAGTACCCAGGCCAAGAGGGAAGATGGCTACACCTTC.